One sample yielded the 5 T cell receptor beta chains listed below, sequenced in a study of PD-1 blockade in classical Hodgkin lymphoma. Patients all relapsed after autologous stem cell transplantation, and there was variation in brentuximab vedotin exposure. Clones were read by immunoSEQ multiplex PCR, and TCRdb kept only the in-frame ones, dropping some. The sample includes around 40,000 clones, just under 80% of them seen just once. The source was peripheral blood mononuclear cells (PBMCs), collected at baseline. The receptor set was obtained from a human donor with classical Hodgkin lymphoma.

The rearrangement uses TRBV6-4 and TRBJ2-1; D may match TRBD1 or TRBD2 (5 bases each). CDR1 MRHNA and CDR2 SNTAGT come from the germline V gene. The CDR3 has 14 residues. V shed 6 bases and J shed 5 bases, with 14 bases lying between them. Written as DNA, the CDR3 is TGTGCCAGCAGCCGCGAGGGGTCCGACAATGAGCAGTTCTTC. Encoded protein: CASSREGSDNEQFF.

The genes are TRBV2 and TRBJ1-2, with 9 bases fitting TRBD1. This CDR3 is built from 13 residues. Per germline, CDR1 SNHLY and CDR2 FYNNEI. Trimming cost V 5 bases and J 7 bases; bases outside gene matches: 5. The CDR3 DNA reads TGTGCCAGCAGTCTCACAGGGGGCGGTGGCTACACCTTC. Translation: CASSLTGGGGYTF.

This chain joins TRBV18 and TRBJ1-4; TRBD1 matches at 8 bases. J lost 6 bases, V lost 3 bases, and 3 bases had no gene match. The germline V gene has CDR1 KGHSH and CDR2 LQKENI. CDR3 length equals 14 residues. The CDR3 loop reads CASSPTGGDEKLFF. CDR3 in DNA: TGTGCCAGCTCACCCACAGGGGGGGATGAAAAACTGTTTTTT.

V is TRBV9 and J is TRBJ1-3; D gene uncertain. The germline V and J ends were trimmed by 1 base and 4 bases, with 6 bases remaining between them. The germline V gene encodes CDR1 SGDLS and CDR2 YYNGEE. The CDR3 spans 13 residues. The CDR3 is CASSVPQGNTIYF. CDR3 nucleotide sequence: TGTGCCAGCAGCGTACCCCAAGGAAACACCATATATTTT.

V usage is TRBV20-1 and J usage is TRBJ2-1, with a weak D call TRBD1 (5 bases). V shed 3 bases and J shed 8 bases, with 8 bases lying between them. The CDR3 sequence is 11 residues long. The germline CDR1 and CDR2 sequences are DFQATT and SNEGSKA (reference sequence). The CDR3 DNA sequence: TGCAGTGCTAGTGGGGCTTATGAGCAGTTCTTC. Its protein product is CSASGAYEQFF.